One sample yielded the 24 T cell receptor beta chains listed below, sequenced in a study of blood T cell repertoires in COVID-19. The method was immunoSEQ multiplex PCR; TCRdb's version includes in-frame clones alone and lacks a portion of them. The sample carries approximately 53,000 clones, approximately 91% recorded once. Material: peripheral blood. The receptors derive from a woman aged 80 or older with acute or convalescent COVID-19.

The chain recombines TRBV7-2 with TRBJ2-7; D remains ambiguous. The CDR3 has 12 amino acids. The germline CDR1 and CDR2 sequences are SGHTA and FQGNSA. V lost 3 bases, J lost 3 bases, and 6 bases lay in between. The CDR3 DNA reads TGTGCCAGCAGCTTCTCGGGCTACGAGCAGTACTTC. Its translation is CASSFSGYEQYF. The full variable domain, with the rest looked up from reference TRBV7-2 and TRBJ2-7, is GAGVSQSPSNKVTEKGKDVELRCDPISGHTALYWYRQSLGQGLEFLIYFQGNSAPDKSGLPSDRFSAERTGGSVSTLTIQRTQQEDSAVYLCASSFSGYEQYFGPGTRLTVT.

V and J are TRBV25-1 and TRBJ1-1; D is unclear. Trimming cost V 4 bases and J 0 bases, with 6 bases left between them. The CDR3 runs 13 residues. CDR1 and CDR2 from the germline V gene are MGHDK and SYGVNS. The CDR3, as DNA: TGTGCCAGCAGTGTTAGTTTGAACACTGAAGCTTTCTTT. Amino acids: CASSVSLNTEAFF.

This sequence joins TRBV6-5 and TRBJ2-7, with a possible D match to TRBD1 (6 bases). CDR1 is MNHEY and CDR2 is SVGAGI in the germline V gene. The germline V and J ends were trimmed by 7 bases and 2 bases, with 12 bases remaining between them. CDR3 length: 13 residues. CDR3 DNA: TGTGCCAGCACCCAGGGGTCTCCCTACGAGCAGTACTTC. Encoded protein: CASTQGSPYEQYF.

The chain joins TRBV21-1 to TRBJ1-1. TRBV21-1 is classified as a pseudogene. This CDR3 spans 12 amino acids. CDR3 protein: CASTIRWRGAFF. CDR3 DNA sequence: TGTGCCAGCACTATAAGGTGGAGAGGAGCTTTCTTT.

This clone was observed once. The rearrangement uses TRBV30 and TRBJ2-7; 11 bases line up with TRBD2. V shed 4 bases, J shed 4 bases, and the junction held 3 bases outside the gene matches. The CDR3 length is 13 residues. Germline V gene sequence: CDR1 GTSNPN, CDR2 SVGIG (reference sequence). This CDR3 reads CAWTTSGSYEQYF. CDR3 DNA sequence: TGTGCCTGGACTACTAGCGGGAGTTACGAGCAGTACTTC.

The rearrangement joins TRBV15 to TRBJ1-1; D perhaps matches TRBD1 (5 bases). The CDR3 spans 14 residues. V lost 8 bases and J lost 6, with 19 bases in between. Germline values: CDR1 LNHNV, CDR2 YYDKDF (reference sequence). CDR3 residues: CATRRGEAWAEAFF. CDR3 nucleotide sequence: TGTGCCACCCGCCGGGGGGAGGCGTGGGCTGAAGCTTTCTTT.

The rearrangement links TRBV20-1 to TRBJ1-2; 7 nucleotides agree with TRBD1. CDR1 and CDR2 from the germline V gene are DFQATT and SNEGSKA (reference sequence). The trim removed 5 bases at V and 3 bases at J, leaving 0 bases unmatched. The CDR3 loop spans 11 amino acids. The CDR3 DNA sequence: TGCAGTGCTGGGACAGACTATGGCTACACCTTC. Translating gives CSAGTDYGYTF.

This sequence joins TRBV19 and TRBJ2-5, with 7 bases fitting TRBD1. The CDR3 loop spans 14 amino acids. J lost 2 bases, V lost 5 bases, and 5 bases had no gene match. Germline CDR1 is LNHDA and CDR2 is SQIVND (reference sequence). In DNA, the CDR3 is TGTGCCAGTAGTGTACAGGGGCTACAAGAGACCCAGTACTTC. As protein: CASSVQGLQETQYF.

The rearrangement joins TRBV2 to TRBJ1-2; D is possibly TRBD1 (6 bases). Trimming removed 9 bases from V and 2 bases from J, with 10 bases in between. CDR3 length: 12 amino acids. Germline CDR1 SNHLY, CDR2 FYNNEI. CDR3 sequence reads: CARETGNYGYTF. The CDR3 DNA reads TGTGCCAGGGAGACAGGAAACTATGGCTACACCTTC.

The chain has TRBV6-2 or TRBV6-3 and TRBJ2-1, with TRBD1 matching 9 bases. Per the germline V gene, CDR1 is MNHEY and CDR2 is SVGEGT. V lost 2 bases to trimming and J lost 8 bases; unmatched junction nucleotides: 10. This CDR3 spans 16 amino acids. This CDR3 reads CASSYGTGSYRDEQFF. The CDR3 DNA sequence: TGTGCCAGCAGTTACGGGACAGGGTCTTATCGCGATGAGCAGTTCTTC.

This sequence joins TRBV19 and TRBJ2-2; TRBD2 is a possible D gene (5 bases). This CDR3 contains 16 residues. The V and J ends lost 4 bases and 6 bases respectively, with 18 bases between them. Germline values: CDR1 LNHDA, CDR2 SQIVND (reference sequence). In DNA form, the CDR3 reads TGTGCCAGTAGTAGGTGGCAGGCTAGCATTCCCGGGGAGCTGTTTTTT. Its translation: CASSRWQASIPGELFF.

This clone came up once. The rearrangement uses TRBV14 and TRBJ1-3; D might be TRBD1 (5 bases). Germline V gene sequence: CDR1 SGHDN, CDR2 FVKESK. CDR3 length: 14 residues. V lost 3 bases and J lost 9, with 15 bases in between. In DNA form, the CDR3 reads TGTGCCAGCAGCCAGCAGGGCTCGGGTCGCACCATATATTTT. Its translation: CASSQQGSGRTIYF.

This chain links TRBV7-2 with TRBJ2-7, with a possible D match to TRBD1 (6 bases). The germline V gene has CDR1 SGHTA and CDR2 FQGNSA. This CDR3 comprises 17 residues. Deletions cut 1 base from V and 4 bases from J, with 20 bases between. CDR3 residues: CASSLEMVGHLWYEQYF. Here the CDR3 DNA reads TGTGCCAGCAGCTTAGAAATGGTGGGACACCTCTGGTACGAGCAGTACTTC. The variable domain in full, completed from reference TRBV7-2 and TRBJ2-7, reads GAGVSQSPSNKVTEKGKDVELRCDPISGHTALYWYRQSLGQGLEFLIYFQGNSAPDKSGLPSDRFSAERTGGSVSTLTIQRTQQEDSAVYLCASSLEMVGHLWYEQYFGPGTRLTVT.

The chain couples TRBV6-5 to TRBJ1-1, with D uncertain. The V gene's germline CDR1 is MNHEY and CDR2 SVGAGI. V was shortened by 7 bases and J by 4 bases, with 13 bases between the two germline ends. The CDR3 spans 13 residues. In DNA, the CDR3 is TGTGCCAGCATGGCAGGTTCGAGCACTGAAGCTTTCTTT. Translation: CASMAGSSTEAFF.

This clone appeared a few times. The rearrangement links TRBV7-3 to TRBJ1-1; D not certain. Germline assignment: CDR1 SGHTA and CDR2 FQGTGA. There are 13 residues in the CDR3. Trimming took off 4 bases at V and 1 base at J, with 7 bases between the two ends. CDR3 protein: CASSSQQNTEAFF. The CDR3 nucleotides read TGTGCCAGCAGCTCACAGCAGAACACTGAAGCTTTCTTT.

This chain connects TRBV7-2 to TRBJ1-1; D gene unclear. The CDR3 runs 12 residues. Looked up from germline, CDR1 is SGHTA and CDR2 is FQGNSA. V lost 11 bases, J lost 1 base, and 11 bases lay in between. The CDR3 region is CAGGEPNTEAFF. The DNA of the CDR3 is TGTGCCGGCGGGGAACCGAACACTGAAGCTTTCTTT.

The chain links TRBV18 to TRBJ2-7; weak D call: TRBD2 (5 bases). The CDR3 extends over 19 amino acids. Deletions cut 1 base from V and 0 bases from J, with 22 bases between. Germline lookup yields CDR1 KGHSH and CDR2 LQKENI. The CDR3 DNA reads TGTGCCAGCTCACCACGGGTGGGGTCCAGCGGCCAAGGCTCCTACGAGCAGTACTTC. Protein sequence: CASSPRVGSSGQGSYEQYF.

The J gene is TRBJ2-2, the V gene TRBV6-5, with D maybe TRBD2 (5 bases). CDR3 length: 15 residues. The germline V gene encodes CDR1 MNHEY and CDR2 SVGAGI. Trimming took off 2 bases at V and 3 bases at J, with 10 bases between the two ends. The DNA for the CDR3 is TGTGCCAGCAGTTACGAGGGAATAGACACCGGGGAGCTGTTTTTT. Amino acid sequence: CASSYEGIDTGELFF.

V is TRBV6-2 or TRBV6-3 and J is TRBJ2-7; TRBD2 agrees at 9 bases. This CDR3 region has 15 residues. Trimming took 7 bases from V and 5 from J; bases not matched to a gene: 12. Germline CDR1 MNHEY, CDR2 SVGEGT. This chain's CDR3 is CASTPISGSPHEQYF. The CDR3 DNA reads TGTGCCAGCACCCCAATTAGCGGGAGTCCCCACGAGCAGTACTTC.

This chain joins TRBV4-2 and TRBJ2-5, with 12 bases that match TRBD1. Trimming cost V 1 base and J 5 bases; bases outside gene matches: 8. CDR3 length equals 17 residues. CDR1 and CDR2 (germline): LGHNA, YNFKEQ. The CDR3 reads CASSQGSGDRGQETQYF. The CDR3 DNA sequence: TGTGCCAGCAGCCAAGGCTCCGGGGACAGGGGGCAGGAGACCCAGTACTTC.

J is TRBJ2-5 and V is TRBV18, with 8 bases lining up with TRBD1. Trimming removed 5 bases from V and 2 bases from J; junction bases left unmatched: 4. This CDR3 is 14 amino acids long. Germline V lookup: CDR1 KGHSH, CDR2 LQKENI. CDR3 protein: CASSTGQGQETQYF. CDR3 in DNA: TGTGCCAGCTCAACCGGACAGGGACAAGAGACCCAGTACTTC.

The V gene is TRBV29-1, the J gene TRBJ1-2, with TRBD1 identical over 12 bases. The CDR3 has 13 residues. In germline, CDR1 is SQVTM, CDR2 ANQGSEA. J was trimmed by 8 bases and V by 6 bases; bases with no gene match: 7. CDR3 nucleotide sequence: TGCAGCGTAGTAGGGGACAGGGGGCTAGGCTACACCTTC. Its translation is CSVVGDRGLGYTF. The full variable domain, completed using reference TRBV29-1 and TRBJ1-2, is SAVISQKPSRDICQRGTSLTIQCQVDSQVTMMFWYRQQPGQSLTLIATANQGSEATYESGFVIDKFPISRPNLTFSTLTVSNMSPEDSSIYLCSVVGDRGLGYTFGSGTRLTVV.

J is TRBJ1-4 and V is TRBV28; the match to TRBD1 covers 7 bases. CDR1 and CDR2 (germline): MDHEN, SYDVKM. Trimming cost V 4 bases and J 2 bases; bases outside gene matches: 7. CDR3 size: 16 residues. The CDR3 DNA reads TGTGCCAGCAGTTCGATCACAGGGGTCACTAATGAAAAACTGTTTTTT. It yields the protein CASSSITGVTNEKLFF. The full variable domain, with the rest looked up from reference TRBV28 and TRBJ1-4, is DVKVTQSSRYLVKRTGEKVFLECVQDMDHENMFWYRQDPGLGLRLIYFSYDVKMKEKGDIPEGYSVSREKKERFSLILESASTNQTSMYLCASSSITGVTNEKLFFGSGTQLSVL.

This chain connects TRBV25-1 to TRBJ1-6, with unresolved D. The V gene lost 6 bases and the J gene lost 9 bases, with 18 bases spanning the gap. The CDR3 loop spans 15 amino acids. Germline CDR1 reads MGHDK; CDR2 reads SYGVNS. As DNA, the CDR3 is TGTGCCAGCAGCCCCATGGCCGGGGATAGTTCACCCCTCCACTTT. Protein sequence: CASSPMAGDSSPLHF.